The 10 T cell receptor beta chains listed next were all sequenced from one sample in a study of blood T cell repertoires in COVID-19. The table came from immunoSEQ multiplex PCR; TCRdb's copy has only in-frame clones and leaves some out. The repertoire consists of fewer than 350,000 clones, with roughly 88% occurring once and the leading ten covering more than 7.5%. Material for sequencing was peripheral blood. The receptors shown here come from a man younger than 35 with active or convalescent COVID-19.

The chain links TRBV4-3 to TRBJ2-5; D perhaps matches TRBD2 (6 bases). This CDR3 contains 15 residues. V dropped 2 bases and J dropped 1 base, with 11 bases sitting between them. In germline, CDR1 is LGHNA, CDR2 YSLEER. The CDR3 DNA follows: TGCGCCAGCAGCCAATCCGCGGGAAGCCAAGAGACCCAGTACTTC. It codes for CASSQSAGSQETQYF.

J is TRBJ1-5 and V is TRBV7-8; 7 bases fit TRBD1. CDR1 and CDR2 from the germline V gene are SGHVS and FQNEAQ. The CDR3 is 17 amino acids. Unmatched junction bases numbered 10, after V lost 5 bases and J lost 0 bases. The CDR3 DNA is TGTGCCAGCAGCCAGACCCCAGGGGGGAATAGCAATCAGCCCCAGCATTTT. Translated, it gives CASSQTPGGNSNQPQHF.

The chain is built from TRBV9 and TRBJ2-4; the match to TRBD2 covers 10 bases. Germline trimming cut 7 bases from V and 0 bases from J; bases unmatched to any gene: 19. Germline CDR1 SGDLS, CDR2 YYNGEE. This CDR3 spans 20 amino acids. CDR3 nucleotide sequence: TGTGCCAGCCCGGCCACTAGGGGAAGCGGGGGGGCCCTAGCCAAAAACATTCAGTACTTC. Its protein product is CASPATRGSGGALAKNIQYF.

This sequence joins TRBV10-3 and TRBJ2-7; TRBD2 might be the D (7 bases). The germline gives CDR1 ENHRY, CDR2 SYGVKD. Trimming removed 10 bases from V and 4 bases from J, with 29 bases in between. The CDR3 contains 17 residues. The CDR3 region has the DNA TGTGCCACCTCCTGGGACGGTGGGGGGGCCACAAAGTACGAGCAGTACTTC. Its translation: CATSWDGGGATKYEQYF.

The V and J genes are TRBV10-3 and TRBJ2-7, with 14 bases lining up with TRBD2. This CDR3 region has 14 residues. Germline V gene sequence: CDR1 ENHRY, CDR2 SYGVKD. J gave up 6 bases and V 6 bases, and 4 bases lay outside the gene matches. The CDR3 coding sequence is TGTGCCATCAGACCCGGACTAGCGGGGGGCGAGCAGTACTTC. The encoded protein is CAIRPGLAGGEQYF.

This chain connects TRBV6-6 to TRBJ2-5, with D perhaps TRBD2 (5 bases). The V end was cut by 4 bases, the J end by 5 bases, with 14 bases between. Germline V CDR1 and CDR2: MNHNY, SVGAGI (reference sequence). This CDR3 has 14 residues. CDR3 sequence: CASSSPDFGETQYF. The CDR3 DNA is TGTGCCAGCAGTTCCCCGGACTTTGGGGAGACCCAGTACTTC.

This chain joins TRBV19 and TRBJ2-1; the match to TRBD1 covers 7 bases. The CDR3 loop spans 15 amino acids. Germline CDR1 is LNHDA and CDR2 is SQIVND (reference sequence). With 8 bases clipped from V and 5 bases from J, the junction kept 12 bases outside the gene matches. CDR3 nucleotide sequence: TGTGCCAGTGGGCTGTACCAGGGGGTCAACAATGAGCAGTTCTTC. Translation: CASGLYQGVNNEQFF.

This clone has a single count. This chain connects TRBV24-1 to TRBJ2-7; D possibly corresponds to TRBD1 (6 bases). The V gene's germline CDR1 is KGHDR and CDR2 SFDVKD. V gave up 3 bases and J gave up 3 bases, with 17 bases separating them. CDR3 size: 16 residues. The DNA of the CDR3 is TGTGCCACCAGTGATCCGCAACCGGGACAAAGCTACGAGCAGTACTTC. This codes for CATSDPQPGQSYEQYF.

The rearrangement uses TRBV6-1 and TRBJ2-2; D is unclear. The V end lost 2 bases, the J end lost 2 bases, and 9 bases lay between the germline ends. Germline assignment: CDR1 MNHNS and CDR2 SASEGT. This CDR3 spans 15 amino acids. CDR3 sequence reads: CASSERRINTGELFF. The CDR3, as DNA: TGTGCCAGCAGTGAACGCAGGATAAACACCGGGGAGCTGTTTTTT.

The rearrangement joins TRBV6-1 to TRBJ1-3; D is undetermined. The CDR3 covers 17 residues. Trimming took 1 base from V and 1 from J, leaving 14 bases between them. Germline V gene sequence: CDR1 MNHNS, CDR2 SASEGT. The chain's CDR3 is CASSEGARKYSGNTIYF. The CDR3, as DNA: TGTGCCAGCAGTGAAGGGGCCCGAAAATATTCTGGAAACACCATATATTTT.